The 10 T cell receptor beta chains given below trace back to one sample, sequenced in a study of cytomegalovirus exposure and HLA in healthy donors. Amplification used 60 Vbeta primers and 13 Jbeta primers. Here immunoSEQ multiplex PCR was the method, and the copy in TCRdb shows in-frame clones only, minus some. The sample shows 150,000 to 200,000 clones, about four fifths of them seen only once. The specimen was PBMCs. The source is a woman aged 25 to 39 in good health and CMV-seropositive.

The J gene is TRBJ2-1, the V gene TRBV7-3; TRBD2 agrees at 13 bases. After removal of 6 bases from V and 7 bases from J, the junction contained 9 bases not matched to a gene. Germline V gene data show CDR1 as SGHTA and CDR2 as FQGTGA. The CDR3 totals 16 residues. Written as DNA, the CDR3 is TGTGCCAGCAGTCCCCGGACTAGCGGGGGACGAAATGAGCAGTTCTTC. Residues: CASSPRTSGGRNEQFF.

The chain employs TRBV5-6 and TRBJ2-7; no firm D call. Germline V gene sequence: CDR1 SGHDT, CDR2 YYEEEE. The CDR3 is 17 amino acids. V lost 0 bases and J 2 bases, leaving 18 bases between the germline ends. CDR3 nucleotide sequence: TGTGCCAGCAGCTTGGCCGGGTATTCAGTTTCAACCTACGAGCAGTACTTC. It codes for CASSLAGYSVSTYEQYF. The entire variable domain, with the rest obtained from reference TRBV5-6 and TRBJ2-7, is as follows: DAGVTQSPTHLIKTRGQQVTLRCSPKSGHDTVSWYQQALGQGPQFIFQYYEEEERQRGNFPDRFSGHQFPNYSSELNVNALLLGDSALYLCASSLAGYSVSTYEQYFGPGTRLTVT.

The table lists this clone with many counts. The chain couples TRBV6-1 to TRBJ1-6; 8 bases are shared with TRBD1. The germline V gene encodes CDR1 MNHNS and CDR2 SASEGT. V shed 7 bases, J shed 7 bases, and the junction held 3 bases outside the gene matches. The CDR3 is 13 amino acids. Here the CDR3 DNA reads TGTGCCAGCAACGACAGGGGAAATTCACCCCTCCACTTT. Protein product: CASNDRGNSPLHF.

The chain is built from TRBV7-2 and TRBJ1-3; D is uncertain. Germline loops: CDR1 SGHTA, CDR2 FQGNSA. V gave up 5 bases and J gave up 0 bases, with 8 bases separating them. The CDR3 runs 14 residues. CDR3 region: CASSKESSGNTIYF. CDR3 coding DNA: TGTGCCAGCAGCAAGGAGAGCTCTGGAAACACCATATATTTT.

This clone was detected only a few times. The chain joins TRBV19 to TRBJ1-2; 8 nucleotides line up with TRBD1. This CDR3 contains 15 residues. The trim removed 5 bases at V and 6 bases at J, leaving 11 bases unmatched. CDR1 and CDR2 (germline): LNHDA, SQIVND (reference sequence). The CDR3 is CASSSTRQGANGYTF. The CDR3 nucleotides read TGTGCCAGTAGTTCGACTCGGCAGGGGGCTAATGGCTACACCTTC.

The rearrangement uses TRBV6-1 and TRBJ2-1, with D possibly TRBD1 on 5 matching bases. Trimming shortened V by 6 bases and J by 7 bases, and 10 bases separated the two germline ends. The CDR3 runs to 12 residues. Germline-derived CDR1 and CDR2 are MNHNS and SASEGT. The DNA of the CDR3 is TGTGCCAGCAGGGACAAGACTAATGAGCAGTTCTTC. Translating gives CASRDKTNEQFF.

The chain couples TRBV11-2 to TRBJ2-7; 8 bases fit TRBD2. The V and J ends lost 7 bases and 2 bases, in that order; junction bases with no gene match: 13. This CDR3 is 16 amino acids long. Germline V lookup: CDR1 SGHAT, CDR2 FQNNGV. The CDR3 region has the DNA TGTGCCAGCAACGTACAGGGCGGGGGGACGACCTACGAGCAGTACTTC. It is translated as CASNVQGGGTTYEQYF.

V usage is TRBV11-1 and J usage is TRBJ1-1, with D unresolved. CDR1 and CDR2 from the germline V gene are SGHAT and FQDESV (reference sequence). The CDR3 loop spans 13 amino acids. V was clipped by 5 bases and J by 1 base, with 8 bases between them. Here the CDR3 DNA reads TGTGCCAGCAGCCGGTACAGGAACACTGAAGCTTTCTTT. This encodes CASSRYRNTEAFF.

This chain uses TRBV6-5 with TRBJ2-5, with D possibly being TRBD2 (5 bases). The DNA end favors TRBJ2-7, so the J call may be wrong. Germline values: CDR1 MNHEY, CDR2 SVGAGI. The CDR3 has 15 residues. The CDR3 sequence: CASSLQPDGGYEQYF. CDR3 DNA sequence: TGTGCCAGCAGCCTGCAGCCCGACGGAGGCTACGAGCAGTACTTC.

The chain employs TRBV6-4 and TRBJ2-5, with TRBD2 identical over 7 bases. Germline CDR1 and CDR2: MRHNA and SNTAGT. V was clipped by 0 bases and J by 5 bases; unmatched bases: 6. The CDR3 consists of 15 residues. CDR3 amino acids: CASSDSAGAAETQYF. The CDR3 DNA reads TGTGCCAGCAGTGACTCGGCGGGAGCCGCGGAGACCCAGTACTTC.